The 32 T cell receptor beta chains below all came from one sample that was sequenced in a study of blood T cell repertoires in COVID-19. Generated by immunoSEQ multiplex PCR, the TCRdb table keeps only in-frame clones and is missing some. The sample has hundreds of thousands of clones, about four fifths seen once. Sequencing used peripheral blood. All receptors derive from a woman between 50 and 59 years old with acute or convalescent COVID-19.

The chain carries TRBV18 and TRBJ2-5; 7 bases line up with TRBD1. CDR1 and CDR2 (germline): KGHSH, LQKENI. J lost 4 bases, V lost 5 bases, and 10 bases had no gene match. This CDR3 has 15 amino acids. In DNA, the CDR3 is TGTGCCAGCTCAAAAGCGACAGGGTTGGGAGAGACCCAGTACTTC. It codes for CASSKATGLGETQYF. Full variable domain (rest looked up from reference TRBV18 and TRBJ2-5): NAGVMQNPRHLVRRRGQEARLRCSPMKGHSHVYWYRQLPEEGLKFMVYLQKENIIDESGMPKERFSAEFPKEGPSILRIQQVVRGDSAAYFCASSKATGLGETQYFGPGTRLLVL.

CDR3 loop: CASSFPGGGSTEKLFF. CDR3 nucleotides: TGTGCCAGCAGCTTCCCAGGGGGCGGCTCTACTGAAAAACTGTTTTTT. V and J are TRBV28 and TRBJ1-4, with 8 positions matching TRBD1. V lost 6 bases and J lost 7; bases outside the gene matches: 13. Germline CDR1 reads MDHEN; CDR2 reads SYDVKM. This CDR3 comprises 16 residues.

The chain uses TRBV29-1 and TRBJ2-3, with D possibly TRBD2 on 5 matching bases. Germline values: CDR1 SQVTM, CDR2 ANQGSEA. The ends were cut back, 4 bases at V and 1 base at J, with 6 bases in the middle. This CDR3 region has 12 residues. As DNA, the CDR3 is TGCAGCGTTGGGCGGGGCACAGATACGCAGTATTTT. It encodes CSVGRGTDTQYF.

V gene TRBV7-6 combines with J gene TRBJ2-6; 10 bases are a match to TRBD1. Germline CDR1 reads SGHVS; CDR2 reads FNYEAQ. Germline trimming cut 2 bases from V and 0 bases from J; bases unmatched to any gene: 16. The CDR3 runs 22 residues. The CDR3 bases are TGTGCCAGCAGCTTATCAATAGCTTCAGGGGACAGGGGATACTCTGGGGCCAACGTCCTGACTTTC. This gives the protein CASSLSIASGDRGYSGANVLTF.

The chain combines TRBV6-5 with TRBJ1-2, with 7 bases matching TRBD1. With 2 bases clipped from V and 5 bases from J, the junction kept 11 bases outside the gene matches. The CDR3 has 16 amino acids. CDR1 MNHEY and CDR2 SVGAGI come from the germline V gene. The CDR3 region has the DNA TGTGCCAGCAGTTACCAGGCGGGGACAGAGACTTATGGCTACACCTTC. Translating it yields CASSYQAGTETYGYTF.

This clone was picked up one time. The gene calls are TRBV12-3 or TRBV12-4 and TRBJ1-1; D may be TRBD1 (5 bases). V was clipped by 6 bases and J by 7 bases, with 15 bases between them. CDR3 length: 13 residues. DNA of the CDR3: TGTGCCAGCAGCTTAAACGTTAGGGGTGAAGCTTTCTTT. Translated, it gives CASSLNVRGEAFF.

This clone appeared a few times. Written as DNA, the CDR3 is TGTGCCAGCAGCCCAAGCGGACAGGGCGAGCAGTTCTTC. The encoded protein is CASSPSGQGEQFF. The chain combines TRBV7-3 with TRBJ2-1, with 8 bases fitting TRBD1. J was trimmed by 10 bases and V by 5 bases; bases with no gene match: 7. The CDR3 is 13 residues long. Germline V CDR1 and CDR2: SGHTA, FQGTGA.

J is TRBJ2-3 and V is TRBV5-1; TRBD2 matches at 11 bases. The CDR3 consists of 17 residues. Germline CDR1 and CDR2: SGHRS and YFSETQ. V dropped 2 bases and J dropped 3; count of bases not matched to a gene: 8. CDR3 sequence: CASSLSKTSGMTDTQYF. CDR3 bases: TGCGCCAGCAGCTTATCTAAGACTAGCGGGATGACAGATACGCAGTATTTT.

The gene calls are TRBV6-2 or TRBV6-3 and TRBJ2-7; D ambiguous. CDR3 length: 13 amino acids. Germline V lookup: CDR1 MNHEY, CDR2 SVGEGT. The V gene lost 2 bases and the J gene lost 3 bases, with 8 bases spanning the gap. The CDR3 sequence: CASSYLANYEQYF. The CDR3 nucleotides read TGTGCCAGCAGTTACCTGGCAAACTACGAGCAGTACTTC.

The chain is built from TRBV12-3 or TRBV12-4 and TRBJ2-3; D remains ambiguous. This CDR3 has 11 residues. Trimming removed 3 bases from V and 9 bases from J, with 7 bases in between. CDR3 sequence (DNA): TGTGCCAGCAGTTTCCCCGGGACGCAGTATTTT. This encodes CASSFPGTQYF.

The rearrangement uses TRBV28 and TRBJ2-3, with 13 bases matching TRBD2. This CDR3 has 18 amino acids. Unmatched junction bases numbered 13, after V lost 6 bases and J lost 4 bases. CDR1 is MDHEN and CDR2 is SYDVKM in the germline V gene. The CDR3 nucleotides read TGTGCCAGCAGCCCCGACCCGGGACTAGCGGGAAGCGCAGATACGCAGTATTTT. Residues: CASSPDPGLAGSADTQYF.

V usage is TRBV6-5 and J usage is TRBJ2-1, with D perhaps matching TRBD2 (5 bases). V lost 11 bases and J 1 base, leaving 18 bases between the germline ends. The CDR3 has 15 amino acids. Germline CDR1 and CDR2: MNHEY and SVGAGI. As DNA, the CDR3 is TGTGCCTCTAACCCCGGGCTAGCATCCTACAATGAGCAGTTCTTC. This translates into CASNPGLASYNEQFF.

The chain links TRBV11-2 to TRBJ2-1; 14 positions match TRBD2. The CDR3 runs to 18 residues. CDR1 and CDR2 (germline): SGHAT, FQNNGV. The V segment lost 1 base and the J segment 4 bases; nucleotides outside the gene matches: 6. CDR3 sequence: CASSLGAGLAGVYNEQFF. The CDR3 DNA sequence: TGTGCCAGCAGCTTAGGGGCGGGACTAGCGGGAGTGTACAATGAGCAGTTCTTC.

This clone was observed a single time. The chain recombines TRBV5-5 with TRBJ2-7; D possibly corresponds to TRBD2 (6 bases). Per germline, CDR1 SGHKS and CDR2 YYEKEE (reference sequence). The germline V and J ends were trimmed by 4 bases and 9 bases, with 17 bases remaining between them. CDR3 length equals 13 residues. The CDR3 nucleotides are TGTGCCAGCAGCAATAGCGGACCCGATGGGCAGTACTTC. As protein: CASSNSGPDGQYF.

The chain carries TRBV29-1 and TRBJ2-2; D perhaps matches TRBD1 (5 bases). This CDR3 contains 15 residues. V was shortened by 3 bases and J by 4 bases, with 15 bases between the two germline ends. The germline CDR1 and CDR2 sequences are SQVTM and ANQGSEA. The CDR3 DNA sequence: TGCAGCGTTGAGGGCCAGGGAAGGCCCACCGGGGAGCTGTTTTTT. Amino acids: CSVEGQGRPTGELFF.

This clone was counted a few times. The V call is TRBV18, the J call TRBJ2-1; D perhaps matches TRBD2 (6 bases). Trimming removed 3 bases at V and 5 bases at J, with 14 bases between. The V gene's germline CDR1 is KGHSH and CDR2 LQKENI. CDR3 size: 15 residues. The CDR3 loop is CASSPRLELDNEQFF. The CDR3 DNA follows: TGTGCCAGCTCACCCCGACTAGAGTTGGACAATGAGCAGTTCTTC.

Concerning this clone itself: The same CDR3 can be traced to other DNA sequences in this sample. V usage is TRBV18 and J usage is TRBJ2-1, with TRBD2 matching over 12 bases. The V and J ends lost 3 bases and 4 bases, in that order; junction bases with no gene match: 1. The CDR3 covers 15 residues. The germline CDR1 and CDR2 sequences are KGHSH and LQKENI. As DNA, the CDR3 is TGTGCCAGCTCACCGGGACTAGCGGGTTACAATGAGCAGTTCTTC. It specifies CASSPGLAGYNEQFF.

This chain joins TRBV28 and TRBJ2-7, with D hard to call. CDR1 is MDHEN, CDR2 SYDVKM, per germline. V was shortened by 6 bases and J by 5 bases, with 14 bases between the two germline ends. This CDR3 spans 13 amino acids. The CDR3, as DNA: TGTGCCAGCAGCCCTAACCCGTTGGACGAGCAGTACTTC. Amino acid sequence: CASSPNPLDEQYF.

J is TRBJ2-2 and V is TRBV5-1, with TRBD2 identical over 10 bases. The CDR3 sequence is 16 residues long. Germline V gene sequence: CDR1 SGHRS, CDR2 YFSETQ. The junction had 4 bases not matched to a gene; V was cut back by 3 bases and J by 2 bases. The CDR3 nucleotides read TGCGCCAGCAGCTGGGGACTAGCGAGTAACACCGGGGAGCTGTTTTTT. This codes for CASSWGLASNTGELFF.

This chain links TRBV5-8 with TRBJ2-5, with 7 bases matching TRBD1. Trimming removed 4 bases from V and 1 base from J; junction bases left unmatched: 4. CDR3 size: 14 residues. Looked up from germline, CDR1 is SGHTS and CDR2 is YDEGEE. CDR3 in amino acids: CASSGGQPQETQYF. CDR3 DNA sequence: TGTGCCAGCAGCGGGGGACAGCCCCAAGAGACCCAGTACTTC.

This rearrangement joins TRBV14 to TRBJ1-1; possibly TRBD1 for D (5 bases). CDR1 SGHDN and CDR2 FVKESK come from the germline V gene. Trimming removed 0 bases from V and 6 bases from J, with 11 bases in between. The CDR3 has 14 residues. The CDR3 DNA follows: TGTGCCAGCAGCCAAGATCTGGGGGGAGCTGAAGCTTTCTTT. Its protein product is CASSQDLGGAEAFF.

The chain is built from TRBV29-1 and TRBJ2-3, with 16 bases that match TRBD2. With V trimmed by 7 bases and J by 3 bases, 16 bases remained unmatched. This CDR3 comprises 19 residues. Germline-derived CDR1 and CDR2 are SQVTM and ANQGSEA. CDR3 sequence reads: CSGSGTSGRARDRTDTQYF. In nucleotides, the CDR3 is TGCAGCGGCTCCGGGACTAGCGGGAGGGCCAGGGATCGAACAGATACGCAGTATTTT.

A word on this clone: Additional DNA sequences in this sample encode the identical CDR3. V gene TRBV15 combines with J gene TRBJ2-5; TRBD1 is a possible D gene (6 bases). Germline assignment: CDR1 LNHNV and CDR2 YYDKDF (reference sequence). V shed 1 base and J shed 1 base, with 10 bases lying between them. This CDR3 is 15 amino acids long. The CDR3 region has the DNA TGTGCCACCAGCAGAGGGGGGCTGAGCCAAGAGACCCAGTACTTC. This translates into CATSRGGLSQETQYF.

The chain has TRBV5-1 and TRBJ1-2, with TRBD1 identical over 12 bases. Germline assignment: CDR1 SGHRS and CDR2 YFSETQ. The CDR3 sequence is 18 residues long. V gave up 2 bases and J gave up 8 bases; unmatched junction bases: 16. CDR3 sequence: CASSLPVGTGGVLGGYTF. The DNA of the CDR3 is TGCGCCAGCAGCTTACCGGTCGGGACAGGGGGCGTTCTGGGAGGCTACACCTTC.

V is TRBV28 and J is TRBJ2-1; D ambiguous. Looked up from germline, CDR1 is MDHEN and CDR2 is SYDVKM. This CDR3 contains 12 residues. V shed 3 bases and J shed 10 bases, with 10 bases lying between them. The CDR3 DNA reads TGTGCCAGCAGTTTTTGGCGGCGGGAGCAGTTCTTC. This sequence encodes CASSFWRREQFF.

The chain recombines TRBV5-1 with TRBJ2-1; tentative D call: TRBD2 (7 bases). Germline CDR1 and CDR2: SGHRS and YFSETQ. The V end lost 3 bases, the J end lost 5 bases, and 21 bases lay between the germline ends. The CDR3 runs 17 residues. The CDR3, as DNA: TGCGCCAGCAGCTCGAAGGCCTCCCAGGGGAGGGACAATGAGCAGTTCTTC. Translated: CASSSKASQGRDNEQFF.

The V call is TRBV7-3, the J call TRBJ2-5; 8 bases match TRBD1. Germline CDR1 is SGHTA and CDR2 is FQGTGA. The CDR3 loop spans 16 amino acids. V was pared by 2 bases and J by 4 bases, with 9 bases of the junction left unmatched. The CDR3 region is CASSLLGQGPGETQYF. CDR3 nucleotide sequence: TGTGCCAGCAGCTTACTAGGACAGGGACCTGGAGAGACCCAGTACTTC.

The chain is built from TRBV5-4 and TRBJ2-3; 9 nucleotides agree with TRBD2. J was trimmed by 3 bases and V by 4 bases; bases with no gene match: 9. Germline V gene sequence: CDR1 SGHNT, CDR2 YYREEE (reference sequence). CDR3 length equals 16 residues. Here the CDR3 DNA reads TGTGCCAGCAGCCCTCCGAGCGGGAGGAGGACAGATACGCAGTATTTT. Translation: CASSPPSGRRTDTQYF.

This chain connects TRBV19 to TRBJ1-4; 8 nucleotides match TRBD1. The CDR3 is made up of 13 amino acids. The V gene's germline CDR1 is LNHDA and CDR2 SQIVND (reference sequence). The trim removed 10 bases at V and 5 bases at J, leaving 6 bases unmatched. The DNA of the CDR3 is TGTGCCACCTCGGACAGGGCGAATGAAAAACTGTTTTTT. It yields the protein CATSDRANEKLFF.

This clone was seen a single time. The rearrangement links TRBV13 to TRBJ1-6; 9 bases match TRBD1. This CDR3 has 15 amino acids. CDR1 PRHDT and CDR2 FYEKMQ come from the germline V gene (reference sequence). V shed 4 bases, J shed 7 bases, and the junction held 5 bases outside the gene matches. The CDR3, as DNA: TGTGCCAGCAGCTCGGACAGGGGCCTGAATTCACCCCTCCACTTT. Its protein is CASSSDRGLNSPLHF. Looking up the rest from reference TRBV13 and TRBJ1-6 gives the full variable domain: AAGVIQSPRHLIKEKRETATLKCYPIPRHDTVYWYQQGPGQDPQFLISFYEKMQSDKGSIPDRFSAQQFSDYHSELNMSSLELGDSALYFCASSSDRGLNSPLHFGNGTRLTVT.

J is TRBJ1-1 and V is TRBV4-1; TRBD1 is a possible D gene (5 bases). The CDR3 has 15 amino acids. Germline assignment: CDR1 MGHRA and CDR2 YSYEKL. The germline V and J ends were trimmed by 1 base and 3 bases, with 12 bases remaining between them. The CDR3 region is CASSQVGGGDTEAFF. The CDR3 nucleotides are TGCGCCAGCAGCCAAGTGGGGGGAGGGGACACTGAAGCTTTCTTT.

CDR3 nucleotide sequence: TGTGCCACCGCGCGGGGGGAGGGCCGATCTGGGCAGTTCTTC. This gives the protein CATARGEGRSGQFF. The chain links TRBV7-2 to TRBJ2-1, with 8 bases aligning to TRBD2. With 10 bases clipped from V and 12 bases from J, the junction kept 17 bases outside the gene matches. The CDR3 runs 14 residues. In germline, CDR1 is SGHTA, CDR2 FQGNSA.